This is a list of T cell receptor beta chains from one sample in a study of T-cell reconstitution after alpha-beta-depleted transplantation in children. From the PCR reads, TCRdb called clonotypes with MiXCR, one entry per CDR3 protein. The sample contains about 20,000 distinct CDR3 sequences, around 13% of which appear only once. The sample consisted of PBMCs, mostly from graft donor cells, taken 60 days after TCRalphabeta/CD19-depleted stem cell transplant. The receptors derive from a female patient aged 2-9 years who had a stem cell transplant for congenital amegakaryocytic thrombocytopenia, so the T cells may come from the graft donor. Both conserved end residues are part of each CDR3. D genes are given only for firm matches. Expanded clones are given a class, and other clones once, few, many or no size at all.

CDR3nt | CDR3aa | abundance | d_gene | j_gene | v_gene
TGTGCCAGCATGGGCCCCTACAATGAGCAGTTCTTC | CASMGPYNEQFF | . | . | TRBJ2-1 | TRBV2
TGTGCCAGCAGCCAAGGGTATAAGGCAGGGGCCTCCTACGAGCAGTACTTC | CASSQGYKAGASYEQYF | many | . | TRBJ2-7 | TRBV14
TGTGCCAGCAGCTTTTATGGGACTAGCTCGTACGAGCAGTACTTC | CASSFYGTSSYEQYF | many | TRBD2 | TRBJ2-7 | TRBV13
TGTGCCAGCAGCGGCAAGACTGGGAGCTCCTACGAGCAGTACTTC | CASSGKTGSSYEQYF | many | . | TRBJ2-7 | TRBV7-8
TGTGCCAGCAGTTACGGGTATGAAAAACTGTTTTTT | CASSYGYEKLFF | many | . | TRBJ1-4 | TRBV6-6
TGCGCCAGCAGTGAGCCAGCGGGACTAGCGGACACCGGGGAGCTGTTTTTT | CASSEPAGLADTGELFF | many | TRBD2 | TRBJ2-2 | TRBV10-2
TGCAGTGCTAGGGCCACCTACAATGAGCAGTTCTTC | CSARATYNEQFF | many | . | TRBJ2-1 | TRBV20-1
TGCAGCGTTGACACCGGAAACACCATATATTTT | CSVDTGNTIYF | many | . | TRBJ1-3 | TRBV29-1
TGTGCCAGCAGCTCAACCGCTATGCGGCCGGAGACCGGAAACACCATATATTTT | CASSSTAMRPETGNTIYF | . | . | TRBJ1-3 | TRBV11-1
TGTGCCAGCAGCTTCGTAGCAGGGGCGACTGAAGCTTTCTTT | CASSFVAGATEAFF | . | . | TRBJ1-1 | TRBV5-5
TGCGCCAGCACGGGCCAAATGGGGGATATTAGCGCAGATACGCAGTATTTT | CASTGQMGDISADTQYF | many | . | TRBJ2-3 | TRBV5-1
TGTGCCAGCAGCCATAAGGGGTACACTGAAGCTTTCTTT | CASSHKGYTEAFF | many | . | TRBJ1-1 | TRBV3-1
TGTGCCAGCAGCTCCAGCCCTCTAACGGGAGTGAGGGATACGCAGTATTTT | CASSSSPLTGVRDTQYF | many | . | TRBJ2-3 | TRBV7-8
TGTACCAGCAGTCTGCCCGGGACAGGGGGCTCTTCTAGCACAGATACGCAGTATTTT | CTSSLPGTGGSSSTDTQYF | . | TRBD1 | TRBJ2-3 | TRBV2
TGTGCCAGCAGCTTGGGTGCGGGAGCAGATACGCAGTATTTT | CASSLGAGADTQYF | many | TRBD2 | TRBJ2-3 | TRBV5-6
TGTGCCAGCAGCAGTATACTAGCGAATACACTTGATACGCAGTATTTT | CASSSILANTLDTQYF | many | TRBD2 | TRBJ2-3 | TRBV7-9
TGTGCCAGCAGCCAATCCACTAGCGGGAGTCCGCAGTTCTTC | CASSQSTSGSPQFF | once | TRBD2 | TRBJ2-1 | TRBV3-1
TGCGCCAGCTCTCGCGGGAATTCAGGGGCAGAGACCCAGTACTTC | CASSRGNSGAETQYF | once | . | TRBJ2-5 | TRBV5-1
TGCGCCAGCAGCAGAGAAATAACCGGGACTAGGGGACCGGGGAATGAGCAGTTCTTC | CASSREITGTRGPGNEQFF | . | TRBD2 | TRBJ2-1 | TRBV5-1
TGCAGTGCCTACGGACTAGCGGGATCCTACGAGCAGTACTTC | CSAYGLAGSYEQYF | many | TRBD2 | TRBJ2-7 | TRBV20-1
TGCGCCAGCAGCCAAGTATCAGCCGGGAGCTCCTACGAGCAGTACTTC | CASSQVSAGSSYEQYF | many | . | TRBJ2-7 | TRBV4-1
TGTGCTAGTGGTTTGGACGGCTATGGCTACACCTTC | CASGLDGYGYTF | many | . | TRBJ1-2 | TRBV12-5
TGCAGTGCTAGAGATCGTGATAGCGGGAGCTACGAGCAGTACTTC | CSARDRDSGSYEQYF | many | TRBD2 | TRBJ2-7 | TRBV20-1
TGTGCCAGTAGTCCACCCCTTCTAAGCTACAATGAGCAGTTCTTC | CASSPPLLSYNEQFF | many | . | TRBJ2-1 | TRBV19
TGTGCCAGCAGCCCTAGCGGGGCAACCGGGGAGCTGTTTTTT | CASSPSGATGELFF | many | TRBD2 | TRBJ2-2 | TRBV12-3/TRBV12-4
TGCGCCAGCAGGGTAGGTGGGGCCAACGTCCTGACTTTC | CASRVGGANVLTF | medium-sized | . | TRBJ2-6 | TRBV5-1
TGTGCCAGCAGCGGACTTGGGGGGATGAACACCGGGGAGCTGTTTTTT | CASSGLGGMNTGELFF | many | . | TRBJ2-2 | TRBV9
TGTGCCATCAGGACACAGGGGGCCGACTATGGCTACACCTTC | CAIRTQGADYGYTF | many | TRBD1 | TRBJ1-2 | TRBV10-3
TGCAGTGCCACCCACGGGACAGGGCAGGCAGATACGCAGTATTTT | CSATHGTGQADTQYF | many | TRBD1 | TRBJ2-3 | TRBV20-1
TGTGCCAGCAGCGCCTGGGACGCGTCCTACGAGCAGTACTTC | CASSAWDASYEQYF | many | . | TRBJ2-7 | TRBV9
TGTGCCAGCACCATGGGGAATCAGCCCCAGCATTTT | CASTMGNQPQHF | many | . | TRBJ1-5 | TRBV12-3/TRBV12-4
TGCAGCGTTAAACAGGGGCCGACCTACGAGCAGTACTTC | CSVKQGPTYEQYF | many | TRBD1 | TRBJ2-7 | TRBV29-1
TGTGCCAGCAGCTTTTTTGGGGGCACAGATACGCAGTATTTT | CASSFFGGTDTQYF | many | . | TRBJ2-3 | TRBV9
TGTGCCATCAGTGAGCGGAACGGGAGGGGAGATGAGCAGTTCTTC | CAISERNGRGDEQFF | many | TRBD2 | TRBJ2-1 | TRBV10-3
TGTGCCAGCAGTTTGCGGGGTACCACCGGGGAGCTGTTTTTT | CASSLRGTTGELFF | medium-sized | . | TRBJ2-2 | TRBV12-3/TRBV12-4
TGCAGCGTTGAAGAAGGACTAGCGGACCGCACAGATACGCAGTATTTT | CSVEEGLADRTDTQYF | many | TRBD2 | TRBJ2-3 | TRBV29-1
TGTGCCAGCAGCTTAATTAACGTCCAGTACGAGCAGTACTTC | CASSLINVQYEQYF | many | . | TRBJ2-7 | TRBV7-2
TGTGCCAGCAGTTTGACAGTTAGCACAGATACGCAGTATTTT | CASSLTVSTDTQYF | many | . | TRBJ2-3 | TRBV27
TGTGCCAGCAGCCTGGGGAGCGGGACGTGGAGGGTTGAGCAGTTCTTC | CASSLGSGTWRVEQFF | many | TRBD2 | TRBJ2-1 | TRBV14
TGTGCCAGCAGTTTAGGGCAGGGTAGGGCCGGGGAGCTGTTTTTT | CASSLGQGRAGELFF | many | . | TRBJ2-2 | TRBV12-3/TRBV12-4
TGCAGTGCCACCCAGGGAGCGGGGATCACAGATACGCAGTATTTT | CSATQGAGITDTQYF | many | TRBD2 | TRBJ2-3 | TRBV20-1